This T cell receptor beta chain was sequenced for a study of cytomegalovirus exposure and HLA in healthy donors. There are 17 residues in the CDR3. Trimming took 6 bases from V and 5 from J; bases not matched to a gene: 15. Germline CDR1 is MDHEN and CDR2 is SYDVKM. The sample holds a few counts of this clone. PCR primers comprised 60 Vbeta and 13 Jbeta primers. Assay used: immunoSEQ multiplex PCR; TCRdb lists only in-frame clones, some missing. This sample carries 100,000 or so clones, more than 70% of them seen once, and the ten largest clones take less than 5%. Sample: PBMCs. The origin of this receptor is a man aged 25-45 years in good health and CMV-seronegative. The chain carries TRBV28 and TRBJ2-2; 7 nucleotides align to TRBD2. CDR3 sequence reads: CASSRPVGAGRTGELFF. The DNA of the CDR3 is TGTGCCAGCAGCCGTCCGGTGGGAGCGGGACGGACCGGGGAGCTGTTTTTT.